Following are 30 T cell receptor beta chains from one sample sequenced in a study of T cells in Graves' hyperthyroidism and ophthalmopathy (dated by TCRdb to the late 2010s). The library was generated by multiplex PCR. Sequencing was carried out with an Illumina HiSeq 2000. The TCR beta CDR3 regions were amplified from RNA transcripts. For the first round of RT-PCR on the TCR CDR3, the HTBI primer set was used together with the Qiagen OneStep RT-PCR kit. Using fastp trimming at Q25 and MiXCR clonotype assembly, TCRdb reanalyzed the public sequencing data and kept in-frame beta chains. Entries are consolidated by CDR3 protein sequence, retaining the most common genes and DNA. This sample is represented by around 380,000 distinct CDR3 sequences; less than 15% of them were singletons. The ten largest make up about 20% of the sample. The material sequenced was blood. The receptors stem from a young man with Graves' hyperthyroidism that later progressed to Graves' ophthalmopathy.

This clonotype was observed at least ten times. This chain uses TRBV12-3 or TRBV12-4 with TRBJ1-1; possibly TRBD1 for D (5 bases). Trimming removed 0 bases at V and 4 bases at J, with 6 bases between. CDR3 length equals 13 residues. Here the CDR3 DNA reads TGTGCCAGCAGTTTAGCCCAGGGCACTGAAGCTTTCTTT. Translation gives CASSLAQGTEAFF.

Only a few counts were recorded for this clonotype. V is TRBV3-1 and J is TRBJ2-7; possible D gene TRBD1, 6 bases. V dropped 4 bases and J dropped 6 bases, with 7 bases sitting between them. Per germline, CDR1 LGHDT and CDR2 YNNKEL (reference sequence). This CDR3 contains 11 residues. In DNA, the CDR3 is TGTGCCAGCAGCCGGGGGCTCGAGCAGTACTTC. It codes for CASSRGLEQYF.

This clonotype showed up many times. CDR3 nucleotides: TGTGCTAGTGGTTTGCAGCGGGGGGCGAGGGATGAGCAGTTCTTC. It yields the protein CASGLQRGARDEQFF. The chain carries TRBV12-5 and TRBJ2-1; 9 nucleotides agree with TRBD2. The V and J ends lost 2 bases and 8 bases, in that order; junction bases with no gene match: 7. The CDR3 extends over 15 amino acids. CDR1 LGHNT and CDR2 FRNRAP come from the germline V gene.

This clonotype was observed at least ten times. The V call is TRBV2, the J call TRBJ2-1, with 9 nucleotides matching TRBD1. Losses at the gene ends were 7 bases for V and 4 bases for J; bases not matched to a gene: 8. From germline, CDR1 is SNHLY and CDR2 FYNNEI. The CDR3 contains 15 residues. The CDR3 spells CASTPGTGRYNEQFF. DNA for the CDR3: TGTGCCAGCACCCCCGGGACAGGGCGGTACAATGAGCAGTTCTTC.

The rearrangement joins TRBV10-3 to TRBJ1-6, with D possibly matching TRBD1 (5 bases). The CDR3 covers 17 residues. CDR1 and CDR2 from the germline V gene are ENHRY and SYGVKD. V dropped 8 bases and J dropped 1 base, with 18 bases sitting between them. The CDR3 DNA sequence: TGTGCCATCTCGGGGGGTTCCCAACCGTCCTATAATTCACCCCTCCACTTT. Amino acids: CAISGGSQPSYNSPLHF.

There are a few counts of this clonotype. This chain links TRBV6-1 with TRBJ1-2; D may be TRBD1 (6 bases). This CDR3 is built from 14 residues. The germline V gene has CDR1 MNHNS and CDR2 SASEGT. V lost 5 bases to trimming and J lost 8 bases, with 18 bases between them. CDR3 region: CASSRMTGPSGYTF. CDR3 bases: TGTGCCAGCAGTCGGATGACAGGCCCCTCCGGCTACACCTTC.

This clonotype was recorded at least ten times. V gene TRBV27 combines with J gene TRBJ2-1, with D maybe TRBD2 (6 bases). Germline V gene data show CDR1 as MNHEY and CDR2 as SMNVEV (reference sequence). The V end was cut by 6 bases, the J end by 4 bases, with 16 bases between. The CDR3 extends over 15 amino acids. This CDR3 reads CASRRQTGDYNEQFF. CDR3 coding DNA: TGTGCCAGCAGACGCCAAACGGGGGATTACAATGAGCAGTTCTTC.

This clonotype was counted many times. The gene calls are TRBV3-1 and TRBJ2-7; 12 bases are a match to TRBD2. The CDR3 runs 17 residues. V was pared by 3 bases and J by 1 base, with 7 bases of the junction left unmatched. The germline V gene encodes CDR1 LGHDT and CDR2 YNNKEL (reference sequence). In DNA, the CDR3 is TGTGCCAGCAGCCACCCCCGACTAGCGGGGGATTCCTACGAGCAGTACTTC. Amino acid sequence: CASSHPRLAGDSYEQYF.

The gene calls are TRBV28 and TRBJ2-7, with D uncertain. The CDR3 totals 12 residues. Germline V gives CDR1 MDHEN, CDR2 SYDVKM. V was cut by 7 bases and J by 4 bases, with 11 bases left in between. The CDR3 loop is CASTLGTYEQYF. CDR3 nucleotides: TGTGCCAGCACCCTGGGTACTTACGAGCAGTACTTC.

A few counts support this clonotype. The chain joins TRBV9 to TRBJ2-7; 7 bases line up with TRBD1. V lost 3 bases to trimming and J lost 5 bases; unmatched junction nucleotides: 8. There are 14 residues in the CDR3. Germline-derived CDR1 and CDR2 are SGDLS and YYNGEE. CDR3 nucleotide sequence: TGTGCCAGCAGCGGCACAGGGGTTGGGGACGAGCAGTACTTC. Translated: CASSGTGVGDEQYF.

In its sample, this clonotype was seen many times. V gene TRBV28 combines with J gene TRBJ1-1, with D possibly matching TRBD1 (6 bases). Germline lookup yields CDR1 MDHEN and CDR2 SYDVKM. V dropped 3 bases and J dropped 7 bases, with 12 bases sitting between them. This CDR3 comprises 13 residues. In DNA, the CDR3 is TGTGCCAGCAGTTTGGGGGCGGACGATGAAGCTTTCTTT. Protein sequence: CASSLGADDEAFF.

The table lists this clonotype with many counts. The CDR3 here is CASSEGGGNYGYTF. The CDR3 DNA sequence: TGTGCCAGCAGTGAAGGGGGGGGCAACTATGGCTACACCTTC. The chain joins TRBV2 to TRBJ1-2; weak D call: TRBD1 (6 bases). V was clipped by 1 base and J by 2 bases, with 8 bases between them. Germline CDR1 SNHLY, CDR2 FYNNEI. There are 14 residues in the CDR3.

The chain is built from TRBV4-1 and TRBJ2-5, with no clear D. CDR3 length: 13 residues. V was trimmed by 3 bases and J by 5 bases, leaving 10 bases between them. Germline CDR1 MGHRA, CDR2 YSYEKL. The CDR3 region has the DNA TGCGCCAGCAGCCATAAACTCGACGAGACCCAGTACTTC. This gives the protein CASSHKLDETQYF.

The chain carries TRBV19 and TRBJ2-2; TRBD1 matches 7 bases. In germline, CDR1 is LNHDA, CDR2 SQIVND (reference sequence). This CDR3 contains 13 residues. V was pared by 8 bases and J by 4 bases, with 4 bases of the junction left unmatched. In DNA, the CDR3 is TGTGCCAGTCTCCGACAGGGCACCGGGGAGCTGTTTTTT. The encoded protein is CASLRQGTGELFF.

This clonotype was seen many times. The junction and the germline gene differ at one end; a read error may be behind it. The rearrangement uses TRBV11-2 and TRBJ2-7, with D perhaps matching TRBD2 (6 bases). Germline values: CDR1 SGHAT, CDR2 FQNNGV. The CDR3 is made up of 14 amino acids. The CDR3 DNA sequence: TGTGCCAGCAGCCTAGACCCTCTAGCGTACGAGCAGTACTTC. This encodes CASSLDPLAYEQYF.

The table lists this clonotype with many counts. V is TRBV3-1 and J is TRBJ2-1; a weak D match, TRBD2 (6 bases). CDR1 LGHDT and CDR2 YNNKEL come from the germline V gene (reference sequence). This CDR3 region has 12 residues. Trimming cost V 1 base and J 9 bases, with 7 bases left between them. The CDR3 coding sequence is TGTGCCAGCAGCCAAGTGGGGGGTGAGCAGTTCTTC. Its protein product is CASSQVGGEQFF.

The V gene is TRBV5-1, the J gene TRBJ1-2; no clear D gene. Trimming pared 4 bases from V and 4 bases from J, leaving 14 bases between. Germline loops: CDR1 SGHRS, CDR2 YFSETQ. The CDR3 spans 14 residues. CDR3 residues: CASSLETPIYGYTF. For the CDR3, the DNA is TGCGCCAGCAGCCTAGAGACACCCATCTATGGCTACACCTTC.

This clonotype has a count of ten or more. The chain joins TRBV7-9 to TRBJ1-1; a possible D gene is TRBD1 (5 bases). The V end was cut by 1 base, the J end by 4 bases, with 13 bases between. Germline loops: CDR1 SEHNR, CDR2 FQNEAQ (reference sequence). CDR3 length: 15 amino acids. This chain's CDR3 is CASSLEIMGGTEAFF. In DNA form, the CDR3 reads TGTGCCAGCAGCTTAGAAATAATGGGGGGCACTGAAGCTTTCTTT.

This clonotype was picked up many times. The chain is built from TRBV7-8 and TRBJ1-2, with 11 bases identical to TRBD1. Germline V gene lookup returns CDR1 SGHVS and CDR2 FQNEAQ. The CDR3 spans 17 residues. V lost 4 bases and J lost 0; bases outside the gene matches: 7. DNA of the CDR3: TGTGCCAGCAGCTCCGGGACAGGGGGTTGGACTAACTATGGCTACACCTTC. It specifies CASSSGTGGWTNYGYTF.

This clonotype has only a few counts. Since a much larger clone is just one base distant, this may be a read error. The chain combines TRBV12-3 or TRBV12-4 with TRBJ1-1, with 7 nucleotides matching TRBD1. The CDR3 spans 16 residues. CDR3 DNA sequence: TGTACCAGCAAAAGTGGGACAGCAAGGGGGAACACTGAAGCTTTCTTT. It yields the protein CTSKSGTARGNTEAFF.

The CDR3 protein is CATAGDPYGYTF. The CDR3 nucleotides read TGTGCCACCGCAGGGGACCCTTATGGCTACACCTTC. The chain couples TRBV10-3 to TRBJ1-2, with D tentatively TRBD1 (6 bases). Trimming shortened V by 10 bases and J by 5 bases, and 14 bases separated the two germline ends. Germline values: CDR1 ENHRY, CDR2 SYGVKD. The CDR3 length is 12 residues.

Only a few counts were recorded for this clonotype. The chain carries TRBV20-1 and TRBJ2-1; D may be TRBD2 (7 bases). The CDR3 is 18 residues long. The germline V gene encodes CDR1 DFQATT and CDR2 SNEGSKA (reference sequence). V was clipped by 0 bases and J by 4 bases, with 22 bases between them. In nucleotides, the CDR3 is TGCAGTGCTAGAGATGGAGGGGGGGCCCGGGTGGAGTACAATGAGCAGTTCTTC. This codes for CSARDGGGARVEYNEQFF.

The chain couples TRBV11-2 to TRBJ1-2, with D perhaps TRBD1 (5 bases). Trimming stripped 1 base from V and 8 bases from J, with 8 bases between. The CDR3 contains 12 residues. Germline CDR1 and CDR2: SGHAT and FQNNGV. CDR3 nucleotides: TGTGCCAGCAGCTTAGTCCAGGGCGGCTACACCTTC. This codes for CASSLVQGGYTF.

Details on this clonotype: This sequence may be a read error, since a much larger clone differs from it by one base. The rearrangement uses TRBV19 and TRBJ1-2; D remains unclear. With 7 bases removed from V and 7 bases from J, the gap between germline ends came to 10 bases. This CDR3 has 11 residues. Germline V gene data show CDR1 as LNHDA and CDR2 as SQIVND (reference sequence). The CDR3 here is CASTTWGGYTF. CDR3 DNA sequence: TGTGCCAGTACGACATGGGGTGGCTACACCTTC.

This clonotype was found many times. The rearrangement joins TRBV5-1 to TRBJ1-5, with TRBD1 matching 12 bases. This CDR3 contains 16 residues. V was pared by 0 bases and J by 6 bases, with 4 bases of the junction left unmatched. The germline V gene has CDR1 SGHRS and CDR2 YFSETQ. CDR3 residues: CASSLVRGQGAQPQHF. In nucleotides, the CDR3 is TGCGCCAGCAGCTTGGTCCGGGGACAGGGGGCTCAGCCCCAGCATTTT.

This clonotype was detected ten times or more. The rearrangement uses TRBV2 and TRBJ2-7; the match to TRBD2 covers 9 bases. CDR3 size: 15 residues. Germline V gene sequence: CDR1 SNHLY, CDR2 FYNNEI. J gave up 3 bases and V 0 bases, and 3 bases lay outside the gene matches. For the CDR3, the DNA is TGTGCCAGCAGTGAAGCTAGCGGGGGAAGCTACGAGCAGTACTTC. It yields the protein CASSEASGGSYEQYF.

This clonotype appeared many times. V usage is TRBV20-1 and J usage is TRBJ1-1; possible D gene TRBD1, 5 bases. V was shortened by 3 bases and J by 1 base, with 9 bases between the two germline ends. The CDR3 consists of 13 residues. Germline V gene sequence: CDR1 DFQATT, CDR2 SNEGSKA (reference sequence). The CDR3 DNA follows: TGCAGTGCTAGTGGGGCTGGGAACACTGAAGCTTTCTTT. Amino acid sequence: CSASGAGNTEAFF.

This clonotype was recorded many times. The CDR3 is CASSNAPSATQYF. The CDR3 DNA is TGTGCCAGCAGCAATGCCCCTAGCGCAACCCAGTACTTC. This rearrangement joins TRBV12-3 or TRBV12-4 to TRBJ2-5; possible D gene TRBD2, 6 bases. V lost 6 bases to trimming and J lost 8 bases, with 16 bases between them. The CDR3 consists of 13 residues.

There are many counts of this clonotype. The chain carries TRBV7-9 and TRBJ2-7; a possible D gene is TRBD2 (5 bases). The CDR3 has 11 amino acids. V lost 5 bases and J lost 5, with 7 bases in between. The V gene's germline CDR1 is SEHNR and CDR2 FQNEAQ (reference sequence). CDR3 sequence (DNA): TGTGCCAGCAGCCCGCGGGACGAGCAGTACTTC. Protein: CASSPRDEQYF.

This clonotype was counted many times. V is TRBV11-2 and J is TRBJ2-7, with 8 bases that match TRBD2. Germline-derived CDR1 and CDR2 are SGHAT and FQNNGV. V was pared by 3 bases and J by 4 bases, with 8 bases of the junction left unmatched. The CDR3 contains 15 residues. This chain's CDR3 is CASSLRASGLYEQYF. DNA for the CDR3: TGTGCCAGCAGCTTGAGGGCTAGCGGGCTTTACGAGCAGTACTTC.